This is a list of T cell receptor beta chains from one sample in a study of identical twins. TCRdb processed the 5' RACE reads anew with MiXCR; each CDR3 protein has one entry. The profile shows 310,000 or so distinct CDR3 sequences, nearly 9.5% of them singletons. These data were also reused for a study on yellow fever vaccine responses in identical twins.

The specimen sequenced was CD8+ T cells sorted from blood. The receptors stem from a woman between 18 and 29 years old in good health. Both conserved end residues are part of each CDR3. A D gene is named only where the DNA matches it firmly. The size entry is marked missing in some rows and otherwise reads once, few, many or a size class.

TRBD2	TRBV24-1	few	TRBJ2-7	TGTGCCACCAGTGACCACCGGACTAGCGGGGGAAGCGAGCAGTACTTC	CATSDHRTSGGSEQYF
-	TRBV5-6	few	TRBJ2-7	TGTGCCAGCAGCTTGGCGAACAGGGTCTACGAGCAGTACTTC	CASSLANRVYEQYF
TRBD2	TRBV20-1	few	TRBJ2-7	TGCAGTGCTAAAACAACCGGGACTAGCGGGAACCCCTACGAGCAGTACTTC	CSAKTTGTSGNPYEQYF
-	TRBV29-1	many	TRBJ2-1	TGCAGCGTTCCGGGACATCACAATGAGCAGTTCTTC	CSVPGHHNEQFF
-	TRBV4-3	many	TRBJ2-7	TGCGCCAGCAGCCAAGATAGGGGAATCTCCTACGAGCAGTACTTC	CASSQDRGISYEQYF
-	TRBV6-4	-	TRBJ2-1	TGTGCCAGCAGTGACTCTGCTGACCTCTACAATGAGCAGTTCTTC	CASSDSADLYNEQFF
-	TRBV7-9	-	TRBJ2-1	TGTGCCAGCAGCGTTCAGGGGAAAGACAATGAGCAGTTCTTC	CASSVQGKDNEQFF
-	TRBV29-1	many	TRBJ2-7	TGCAGCGGATCGACAGTAACCTACGAGCAGTACTTC	CSGSTVTYEQYF
TRBD1	TRBV27	-	TRBJ2-1	TGTGCCAGCAGTTATATGGGGACAGGGACCTTCTTC	CASSYMGTGTFF
TRBD2	TRBV20-1	-	TRBJ2-1	TGCAGTGCCCGAGGGGTACTAGCGGGGGACTCCTACAATGAGCAGTTCTTC	CSARGVLAGDSYNEQFF
TRBD1	TRBV30	many	TRBJ1-1	TGTGCCTGGAGTGCAGGACAGGGAGCTTTCTTT	CAWSAGQGAFF
TRBD2	TRBV3-1	many	TRBJ2-7	TGTGCCAGCAGCGGCAGCGGGGGGAGAACCTACGAGCAGTACTTC	CASSGSGGRTYEQYF
TRBD2	TRBV4-1	many	TRBJ2-3	TGCGCCAGCAGCCACCCAGTGGGGACTAGCAAGGATACGCAGTATTTT	CASSHPVGTSKDTQYF
-	TRBV7-8	many	TRBJ2-6	TGTGCCAGCAGCTTATACAGGGCTGGGGCCAACGTCCTGACTTTC	CASSLYRAGANVLTF
TRBD1	TRBV4-2	few	TRBJ2-1	TGTGCCAGCAGCCAAGAAACAGGGGCGGCCTACAATGAGCAGTTCTTC	CASSQETGAAYNEQFF
TRBD1	TRBV27	many	TRBJ2-7	TGTGCCAGCATAAAAGACAGGGATGGCTACGAGCAGTACTTC	CASIKDRDGYEQYF
-	TRBV5-1	few	TRBJ2-7	TGCGCCAGCAGCTCGGATTTTTCTTACGAGCAGTACTTC	CASSSDFSYEQYF
-	TRBV11-2	many	TRBJ2-4	TGTGCCAGCAGCTTAGTGGGCAAGGATTCGCTTGGGCATAACATTCAGTACTTC	CASSLVGKDSLGHNIQYF
-	TRBV28	many	TRBJ1-1	TGTGCCAGCAGTCATCCAGGGTTTTTGTACACTGAAGCTTTCTTT	CASSHPGFLYTEAFF
-	TRBV28	once	TRBJ2-5	TGTGCCAGCAGTTTGCCGCTCCGTGGTGGTGAGACCCAGTACTTC	CASSLPLRGGETQYF
TRBD2	TRBV20-1	-	TRBJ2-5	TGCAGTGCTGGCGGGACTAGCGGGACATGGTTAGGGGAGACCCAGTACTTC	CSAGGTSGTWLGETQYF
TRBD2	TRBV10-3	-	TRBJ2-7	TGTGCCACCCTAGCGGGAGTCCTGTATGATTTCTCCTACGAGCAGTACTTC	CATLAGVLYDFSYEQYF
-	TRBV6-1	few	TRBJ2-5	TGTGCCAGCACCCCGGACGGGCCGGGTGAGACCCAGTACTTC	CASTPDGPGETQYF
-	TRBV11-2	few	TRBJ2-5	TGTGCCAGCAGCCCCAACTGGGCGGGCGGAGAGACCCAGTACTTC	CASSPNWAGGETQYF
-	TRBV4-1	few	TRBJ2-5	TGCGCCAGCAGCCAAGACCGGAGCGTAGAGACCCAGTACTTC	CASSQDRSVETQYF
-	TRBV20-1	-	TRBJ2-1	TGCAGTGCTAGAGATGGACCTGAGCAGTTCTTC	CSARDGPEQFF
-	TRBV3-1	-	TRBJ2-2	TGTGCCAGCAGCCAAGATAAAGGATACACCGGGGAGCTGTTTTTT	CASSQDKGYTGELFF
TRBD2	TRBV5-6	few	TRBJ2-1	TGTGCCAGCAGCCCGAGCGGGAGGTGGGATGAGCAGTTCTTC	CASSPSGRWDEQFF
TRBD2	TRBV28	-	TRBJ2-3	TGTGCCAGCAGTTTATTTGGCGGGAGGTCCACAGATACGCAGAATTTT	CASSLFGGRSTDTQNF
-	TRBV4-3	many	TRBJ1-3	TGCGCCAGCAGCCAAGATGGCTTCTCTGGAAACACCATATATTTT	CASSQDGFSGNTIYF
-	TRBV4-3	few	TRBJ2-6	TGCGCCAGCAGCCAAGGCCCAGGGGGGGCTGGGGCCAACGTCCTGACTTTC	CASSQGPGGAGANVLTF
-	TRBV7-6	many	TRBJ2-1	TGTGCCAGCAGCTACACGGGCGATGAGCAGTTCTTC	CASSYTGDEQFF
-	TRBV4-3	-	TRBJ2-7	TGCGCCAGCAGCGTCGGGACCACGGGCTACGAGCAGTACTTC	CASSVGTTGYEQYF
-	TRBV20-1	-	TRBJ2-7	TGCAGTTCTGTATTCGGGTTTGGCCCCTACGAGCAGTACTTC	CSSVFGFGPYEQYF
TRBD2	TRBV15	many	TRBJ2-7	TGTGCCACCAGCTTGGTGACTAGCGGGAGGTACGAGCAGTACTTC	CATSLVTSGRYEQYF
-	TRBV24-1	-	TRBJ2-3	TGTGCCACCAGCTCGACGGATCTCACAGATACGCAGTATTTT	CATSSTDLTDTQYF
-	TRBV3-1	-	TRBJ2-2	TGTGCCAGCAGCCAAGACCCCCCCACCGGGGAGCTGTTTTTT	CASSQDPPTGELFF
-	TRBV27	-	TRBJ1-4	TGTGCCAGCAGGGGTCCAGGTGAAAAACTGTTTTTT	CASRGPGEKLFF
-	TRBV6-1	many	TRBJ2-5	TGTGCCAGCAGCCCCCCGCAGCAGGGTGAAGAGACCCAGTACTTC	CASSPPQQGEETQYF
TRBD1	TRBV3-1	-	TRBJ1-1	TGTGCCAGCAGCCCGGGACAGGGGATCACTGAAGCTTTCTTT	CASSPGQGITEAFF